This T cell receptor (beta chain) originates from a study of T cell responses to AZD1222 COVID-19 vaccine. Study findings and constraints: Regions 160-218 and 743-854 dominated among vaccine-associated CD4 TCRs spanning spike. Without day 14 samples, only post-peak T cell repertoires were studied.

This CDR3 has 13 residues. The junction had 4 bases not matched to a gene; V was cut back by 5 bases and J by 6 bases. Per germline, CDR1 MNHEY and CDR2 SMNVEV (reference sequence). As for this clone: The target antigen is unknown.

The assay was immunoSEQ multiplex PCR, and TCRdb's table has in-frame clones only and misses some. The sample contains 45,000 to 60,000 clones, approximately 86% of which appear only once. This sequence joins TRBV27 and TRBJ2-7, with 10 bases matching TRBD2. The starting material was peripheral blood, obtained on day 0 of AZD1222 vaccination. This clonotype originated in an adult in good health. CDR3 loop: CASSPLAGAEQYF. CDR3 DNA: TGTGCCAGCAGTCCCCTAGCGGGAGCCGAGCAGTACTTC.